This TCR beta chain was recovered during a study of blood T cell repertoires in COVID-19. Germline V CDR1 and CDR2: LNHDA, SQIVND (reference sequence). With 5 bases clipped from V and 3 bases from J, the junction kept 13 bases outside the gene matches. The length of the CDR3 is 18 residues. The authors' processing: Nucleated cell number was recorded as an estimate derived from reference gene primer amplification. Repertoires were generated with immunoSEQ multiplex PCR, while TCRdb's copy carries only in-frame clones and drops some. V, J and clone size derive from that table, while D and trimming were established from the DNA sequence. The sample shows some 330,000 clones, roughly 90% of them seen only once.

The chain has TRBV19 and TRBJ2-4, with TRBD1 identical over 10 bases. The receptor comes from a woman in her 50s with active or convalescent COVID-19. The specimen was peripheral blood. CDR3 sequence reads: CASSRYTDRGYVKNIQYF. The CDR3 nucleotides are TGTGCCAGTAGTCGGTATACGGACAGGGGGTATGTCAAAAACATTCAGTACTTC.